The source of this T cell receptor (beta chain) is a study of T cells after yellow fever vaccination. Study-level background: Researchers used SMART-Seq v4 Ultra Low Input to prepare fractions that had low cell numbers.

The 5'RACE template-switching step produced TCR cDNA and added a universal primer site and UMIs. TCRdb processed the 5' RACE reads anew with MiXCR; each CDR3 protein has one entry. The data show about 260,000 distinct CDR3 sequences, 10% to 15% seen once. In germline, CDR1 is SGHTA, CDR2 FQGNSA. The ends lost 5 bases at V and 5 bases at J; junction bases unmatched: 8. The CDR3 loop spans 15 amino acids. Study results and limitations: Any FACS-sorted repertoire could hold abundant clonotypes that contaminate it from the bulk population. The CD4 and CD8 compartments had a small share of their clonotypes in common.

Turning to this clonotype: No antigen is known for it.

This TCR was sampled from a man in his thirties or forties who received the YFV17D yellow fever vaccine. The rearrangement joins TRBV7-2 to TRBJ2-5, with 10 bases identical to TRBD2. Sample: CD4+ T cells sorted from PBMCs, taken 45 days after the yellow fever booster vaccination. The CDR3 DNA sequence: TGTGCCAGCAGCGTTAGCGGGGGGCAAGATGAGACCCAGTACTTC. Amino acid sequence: CASSVSGGQDETQYF. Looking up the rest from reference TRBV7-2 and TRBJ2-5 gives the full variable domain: GAGVSQSPSNKVTEKGKDVELRCDPISGHTALYWYRQSLGQGLEFLIYFQGNSAPDKSGLPSDRFSAERTGGSVSTLTIQRTQQEDSAVYLCASSVSGGQDETQYFGPGTRLLVL.